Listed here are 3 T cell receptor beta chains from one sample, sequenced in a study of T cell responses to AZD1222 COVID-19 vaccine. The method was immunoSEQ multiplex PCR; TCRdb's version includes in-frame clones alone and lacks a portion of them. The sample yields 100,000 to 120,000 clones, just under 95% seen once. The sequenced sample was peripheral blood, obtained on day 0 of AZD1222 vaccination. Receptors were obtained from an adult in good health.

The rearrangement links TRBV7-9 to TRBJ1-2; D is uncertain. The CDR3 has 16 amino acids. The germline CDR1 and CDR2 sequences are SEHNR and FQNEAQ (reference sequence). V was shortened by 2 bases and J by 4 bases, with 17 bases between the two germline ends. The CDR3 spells CASSLSSALSPYGYTF. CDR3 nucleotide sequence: TGTGCCAGCAGCTTATCATCCGCACTGAGCCCCTATGGCTACACCTTC.

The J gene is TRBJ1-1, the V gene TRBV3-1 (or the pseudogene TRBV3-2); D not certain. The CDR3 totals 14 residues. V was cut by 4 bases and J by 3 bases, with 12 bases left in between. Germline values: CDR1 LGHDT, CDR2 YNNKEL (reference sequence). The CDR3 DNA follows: TGTGCCAGCAGCCTTGGGGAATCGGACACTGAAGCTTTCTTT. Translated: CASSLGESDTEAFF.

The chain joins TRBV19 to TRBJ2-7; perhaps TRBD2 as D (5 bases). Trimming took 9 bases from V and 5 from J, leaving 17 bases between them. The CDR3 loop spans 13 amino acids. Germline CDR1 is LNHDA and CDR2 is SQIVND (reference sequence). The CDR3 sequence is CASREGVTNEQYF. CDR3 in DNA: TGTGCCAGCCGTGAGGGAGTTACTAACGAGCAGTACTTC. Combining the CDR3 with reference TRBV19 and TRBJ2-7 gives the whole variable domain DGGITQSPKYLFRKEGQNVTLSCEQNLNHDAMYWYRQDPGQGLRLIYYSQIVNDFQKGDIAEGYSVSREKKESFPLTVTSAQKNPTAFYLCASREGVTNEQYFGPGTRLTVT.